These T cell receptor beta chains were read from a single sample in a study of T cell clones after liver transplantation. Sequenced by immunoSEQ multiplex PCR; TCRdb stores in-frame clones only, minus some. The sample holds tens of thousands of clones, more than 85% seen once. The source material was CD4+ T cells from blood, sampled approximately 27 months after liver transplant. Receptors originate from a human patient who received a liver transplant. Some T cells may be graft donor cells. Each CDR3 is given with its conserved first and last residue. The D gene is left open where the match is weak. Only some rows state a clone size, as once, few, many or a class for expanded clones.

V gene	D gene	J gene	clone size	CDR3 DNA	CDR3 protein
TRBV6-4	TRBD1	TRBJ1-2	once	TGTGCCAGCAGGAACGGACAGGGGGAAGGCTACACCTTC	CASRNGQGEGYTF
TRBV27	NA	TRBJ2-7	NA	TGTGCCAGCAGTTTACGCAGGGCAAGCTACGAGCAGTACTTC	CASSLRRASYEQYF
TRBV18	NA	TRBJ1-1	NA	TGTGCCAGCTCCCCGATAGGAGGATCAAACACTGAAGCTTTCTTT	CASSPIGGSNTEAFF
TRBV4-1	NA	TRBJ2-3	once	TGCGCCAGCAGTTCCGGACAGCAGTTCACAGATACGCAGTATTTT	CASSSGQQFTDTQYF
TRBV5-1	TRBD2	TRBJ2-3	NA	TGCGCCAGCAGCTTGGGACTAGCGGGAGGGCCAGATACGCAGTATTTT	CASSLGLAGGPDTQYF
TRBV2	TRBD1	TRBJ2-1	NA	TGTGCCAGCAGCCAGGACAGGGGTGACAATGAGCAGTTCTTC	CASSQDRGDNEQFF
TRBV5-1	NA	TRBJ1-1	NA	TGCGCCAGCAGCTTGGTTGGGCAGGGGCGCACTGAAGCTTTCTTT	CASSLVGQGRTEAFF
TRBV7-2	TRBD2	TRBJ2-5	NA	TGTGCCAGCAGCCCAAGGTTGGGGGGGGAGACCCAGTACTTC	CASSPRLGGETQYF
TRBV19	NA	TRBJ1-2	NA	TGTGCCACCGAAGGGAGCTATGGCTACACCTTC	CATEGSYGYTF
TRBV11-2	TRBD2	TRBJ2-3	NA	TGTGCCAGCAGCTTAGATTGGGTCGGTAGCGGGATGACGCAGTATTTT	CASSLDWVGSGMTQYF
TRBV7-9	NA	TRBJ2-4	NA	TGTGCCAGCAGCTTAGCATTGGGAGACAAAAACATTCAGTACTTC	CASSLALGDKNIQYF
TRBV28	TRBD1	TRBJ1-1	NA	TGTGCCAGCAGTTTATTTTGGGGACAGGGCGAATTCACTGAAGCTTTCTTT	CASSLFWGQGEFTEAFF
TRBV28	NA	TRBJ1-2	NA	TGTGCCAGCAGTTTTACCCCGGTGAGCTATGGCTACACCTTC	CASSFTPVSYGYTF
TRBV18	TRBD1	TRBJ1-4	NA	TGTGCCAGCTCACCACCTATGGCGGACAGGGGTGAAAAACTGTTTTTT	CASSPPMADRGEKLFF
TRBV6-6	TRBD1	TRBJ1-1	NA	TGTACCAGCAGTTACGGGACAGGAGAAGCTTTCTTT	CTSSYGTGEAFF
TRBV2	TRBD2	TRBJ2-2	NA	TGTGCCAGCAGGCGGGAGGCCGCCGGGGAGCTGTTTTTT	CASRREAAGELFF
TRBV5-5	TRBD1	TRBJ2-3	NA	TGTGCCAGCAGCGGACAGGGATACACAGATACGCAGTATTTT	CASSGQGYTDTQYF
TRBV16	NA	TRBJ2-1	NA	TGTGCCAGCAGCCTATTAGGGGTAAGCTCCTACAATGAGCAGTTCTTC	CASSLLGVSSYNEQFF
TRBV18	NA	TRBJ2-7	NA	TGTGCCAGCTCACCAAAGCTGGGCTCCTACGAGCAGTACTTC	CASSPKLGSYEQYF
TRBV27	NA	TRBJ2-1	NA	TGTGCCAGCACCACCCTCAGGGGATCGGGCAATGAGCAGTTCTTC	CASTTLRGSGNEQFF
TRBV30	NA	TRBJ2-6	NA	TGTGCCTGGAGTTTGAGTGGGGCCAACGTCCTGACTTTC	CAWSLSGANVLTF
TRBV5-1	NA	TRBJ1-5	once	TGCGCCAGCAGCCCTGCGGAGGCTCAGCCCCAGCATTTT	CASSPAEAQPQHF